This T cell receptor (beta chain) was identified in a study of T cells after yellow fever vaccination (dated by TCRdb to 2018 to 2020). Describing the broader study: The SMART-Seq v4 Ultra Low Input RNA kit was used to prepare libraries from fractions with low cell numbers. To follow T-cell clones before and after primary and booster YFV17D yellow fever vaccination, bulk TCR alpha and beta repertoires were sequenced over time. Two healthy male donors, one aged 18 to 29 and one aged 30 to 39 years, were included in the cohort. Blood samples were taken at several timepoints before and after primary and secondary immunization, and bulk PBMC replicates and cell subsets were isolated.

Overall results and qualifications from the work: Compared with the primary T-cell response, the secondary T-cell response was weaker but faster, peaking on day 5 rather than day 15. Most clones expanded after primary vaccination (about 95% of CD4 and about 85% of CD8) were re-detected after the booster, suggesting that broad memory maintenance occurred. Computational filtering was needed because FACS-sorted repertoires could contain abundant contaminating clonotypes from the bulk population. A small share of clonotypes was detected in both CD4 and CD8 compartments, with the overlap likely arising from convergent recombination. Only a couple of donors were included in the study, so the extent to which the findings can be generalized is limited.

The trim is 4 bases for V and 4 bases for J, with a gap of 12 bases between the germline ends. Including cysteine and phenylalanine, the CDR3 has 14 amino acids. Only CDR3 DNA remains: 42 bases, in frame from the first base. CDR1 and CDR2 were assigned from the germline V gene as SGHRS and YFSETQ. Remarks on this clonotype: The specificity of this receptor is unknown. It has no much larger one-base neighbor in the sample; base qualities were not kept.

The treatment or condition label on this specimen signifies: live attenuated yellow fever vaccine strain. PBMCs were isolated from peripheral blood using a standard Ficoll-Paque protocol. CD4 and CD8 T-cell fractions were isolated with Dynabeads CD4 and CD8 positive selection kits. RNA was extracted with TriZol from bulk PBMCs, CD4 and CD8 fractions, and dextramer-positive and dextramer-negative fractions. Sequencer: Illumina NovaSeq 6000. Synthesis of TCR cDNA relied on 5'RACE template switching, a step that introduced a universal primer site along with unique molecular identifiers. Priming of cDNA synthesis was performed from both the TCR alpha and TCR beta constant segments. Libraries were amplified in two PCR steps, with sample barcodes and sequencing adapters added in the second step. Sequencing of libraries was done on Illumina HiSeq 2500 (2x100 bp) or NovaSeq (2x150 bp). Per the authors' processing: Reads were demultiplexed and collapsed into UMI consensus sequences with MIGEC, and V(D)J alignment was performed with MiXCR. Clonotypes responding to the vaccine were identified with edgeR on replicate PBMC samples, with the criteria of FDR below 0.01 and a log2 fold change above 5 up to day 15. Each bulk clonotype was labeled CD4 or CD8 based on which sequenced repertoire, CD4 or CD8, contained the clonotype at higher abundance. The public reads were quality trimmed at Q25 with fastp and then assembled into clones with MiXCR by TCRdb, keeping productive beta chains. Every entry covers one CDR3 protein and lists the most common genes and DNA from its rows. The V and J calls, along with clone size, are taken from TCRdb and not from the paper's own processing. Across this sample there are some 300,000 distinct CDR3 sequences, with around 10% seen only once. Of the sample, around 3.1% is held by the ten largest clones.

Specimen: CD4+ T cells sorted from PBMCs, collected 5 days after the yellow fever booster vaccination. The chain is assembled from TRBV5-1 and TRBJ2-1, with TRBD1 perhaps the D gene, on 6 matching bases. The sequence was obtained from a man aged 18 to 30 who received the YFV17D yellow fever vaccine. CDR3 region: CASSPSRGYNEQFF. The DNA is TGCGCCAGCAGCCCTTCGAGGGGGTACAATGAGCAGTTCTTC.